Following are 8 T cell receptor beta chains from one sample sequenced in a study of T-cell memory formation after mild COVID-19. Via MiXCR, TCRdb re-called the 5' RACE reads, giving one row per CDR3 protein. The sample has roughly 350,000 distinct CDR3 sequences; roughly 20% are singletons. The sample comprised PBMCs or a T cell subset sorted from them (not recorded which). The receptors stem from an adult woman who had mild COVID-19 (a few samples of this study predate the infection). Cell type and time point are not known.

This clonotype was counted many times. The chain carries TRBV7-2 and TRBJ1-1; no definite D call. The CDR3 length is 13 residues. Looked up from germline, CDR1 is SGHTA and CDR2 is FQGNSA. V gave up 1 base and J gave up 1 base, with 4 bases separating them. The CDR3 region is CASSLVRNTEAFF. The CDR3 DNA follows: TGTGCCAGCAGCTTAGTCAGGAACACTGAAGCTTTCTTT.

This chain connects TRBV3-1 to TRBJ2-5; 9 bases match TRBD1. Germline V gene data show CDR1 as LGHDT and CDR2 as YNNKEL (reference sequence). This CDR3 region has 14 residues. J was trimmed by 5 bases and V by 5 bases; bases with no gene match: 6. The CDR3 DNA is TGTGCCAGCAGCTCAACAGGGGGCGCCGAGACCCAGTACTTC. This translates into CASSSTGGAETQYF.

The chain's CDR3 is CASSHDERFEQYF. CDR3 bases: TGTGCCAGCAGCCACGACGAGCGGTTCGAGCAGTACTTC. The chain has TRBV7-2 and TRBJ2-7; TRBD2 is a possible D gene (5 bases). Trimming shortened V by 5 bases and J by 6 bases, and 14 bases separated the two germline ends. The germline CDR1 and CDR2 sequences are SGHTA and FQGNSA. The length of the CDR3 is 13 residues.

This clonotype was seen only once. The rearrangement uses TRBV29-1 and TRBJ1-1, with D unresolved. This CDR3 region has 11 residues. Germline loops: CDR1 SQVTM, CDR2 ANQGSEA. The ends were cut back, 6 bases at V and 1 base at J, with 6 bases in the middle. CDR3 sequence: CSVRRNTEAFF. CDR3 coding DNA: TGCAGCGTCCGGAGGAACACTGAAGCTTTCTTT.

The chain is built from TRBV29-1 and TRBJ2-1; 9 bases align to TRBD1. CDR1 SQVTM and CDR2 ANQGSEA come from the germline V gene. The CDR3 runs 14 residues. After removal of 6 bases from V and 3 bases from J, the junction contained 6 bases not matched to a gene. The CDR3 DNA is TGCAGCGTAGAAACAGGGGGCTACTACAATGAGCAGTTCTTC. Its translation is CSVETGGYYNEQFF.

The table lists this clonotype with many counts. The chain joins TRBV10-3 to TRBJ2-6; D unresolved. V lost 3 bases and J lost 0, with 12 bases in between. This CDR3 has 17 residues. Germline V gene sequence: CDR1 ENHRY, CDR2 SYGVKD. The CDR3 loop is CAISENEHHSGANVLTF. CDR3 nucleotides: TGTGCCATCAGTGAAAATGAACATCACTCTGGGGCCAACGTCCTGACTTTC.

At least ten counts were recorded for this clonotype. The chain combines TRBV30 with TRBJ1-5; perhaps TRBD1 as D (5 bases). Trimming shortened V by 2 bases and J by 2 bases, and 10 bases separated the two germline ends. The CDR3 is 14 amino acids. CDR1 is GTSNPN, CDR2 SVGIG, per germline (reference sequence). The CDR3 coding sequence is TGTGCCTGGAGTAAAGGGGCACGCAATCAGCCCCAGCATTTT. Translation: CAWSKGARNQPQHF.

The gene calls are TRBV12-3 or TRBV12-4 and TRBJ2-1, with D unclear. V lost 1 base and J lost 1, with 8 bases in between. This CDR3 is 15 amino acids long. CDR3 amino acids: CASSLVGWSYNEQFF. CDR3 nucleotide sequence: TGTGCCAGCAGTTTAGTGGGGTGGTCCTACAATGAGCAGTTCTTC.